This T cell receptor (beta chain) came from a study of T cells in Graves' hyperthyroidism and ophthalmopathy. Study results and caveats: With a median lead of around 6.7 months before onset, the model predicted ophthalmopathy. By a 13 V-J model, ophthalmopathy was set apart from stable hyperthyroidism.

A remark on this clonotype: The antigen is not known.

PBMCs were sourced from more than 9 ml fresh peripheral blood. The CDR3 totals 14 residues. Per germline, CDR1 SQVTM and CDR2 ANQGSEA. The V gene lost 7 bases and the J gene lost 5 bases, with 18 bases spanning the gap. It was RNA transcripts that yielded the amplified TCR beta CDR3 regions. First-round RT-PCR with HTBI primers amplified the TCR CDR3 region. One entry per CDR3 protein, called by TCRdb with MiXCR from the multiplex PCR reads. The sample shows about 840,000 distinct CDR3 sequences, about 38% of them seen only once. The chain joins TRBV29-1 to TRBJ2-1, with D tentatively TRBD2 (7 bases). The clonotype was recovered from a man between 18 and 35 years old with Graves' hyperthyroidism. The material sequenced was blood. CDR3 in amino acids: CSAEGGVKDNEQFF. In nucleotides, the CDR3 is TGCAGCGCTGAGGGGGGGGTAAAGGACAATGAGCAGTTCTTC.